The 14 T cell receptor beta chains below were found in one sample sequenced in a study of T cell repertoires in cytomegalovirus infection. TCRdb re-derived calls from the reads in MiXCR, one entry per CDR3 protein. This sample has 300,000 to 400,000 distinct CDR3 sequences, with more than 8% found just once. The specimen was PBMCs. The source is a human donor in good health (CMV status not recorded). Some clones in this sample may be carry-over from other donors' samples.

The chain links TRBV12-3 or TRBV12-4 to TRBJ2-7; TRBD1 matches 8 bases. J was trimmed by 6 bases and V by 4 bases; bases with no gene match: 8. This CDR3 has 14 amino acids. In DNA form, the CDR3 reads TGTGCCAGCAGTTCAAGGGACAGGAAGGCCGAGCAGTACTTC. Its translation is CASSSRDRKAEQYF.

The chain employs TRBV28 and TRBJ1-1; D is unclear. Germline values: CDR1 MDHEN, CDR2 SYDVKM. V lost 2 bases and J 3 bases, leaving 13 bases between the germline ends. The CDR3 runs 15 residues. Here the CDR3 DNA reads TGTGCCAGCAGTTTAACCTTCCTCGAGGACACTGAAGCTTTCTTT. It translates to CASSLTFLEDTEAFF. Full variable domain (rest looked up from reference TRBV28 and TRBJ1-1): DVKVTQSSRYLVKRTGEKVFLECVQDMDHENMFWYRQDPGLGLRLIYFSYDVKMKEKGDIPEGYSVSREKKERFSLILESASTNQTSMYLCASSLTFLEDTEAFFGQGTRLTVV.

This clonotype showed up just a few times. The CDR3 spells CATSIRNSQGWYEQYF. The CDR3, as DNA: TGTGCCACCAGCATCCGGAATTCACAGGGTTGGTACGAGCAGTACTTC. J is TRBJ2-7 and V is TRBV15; the D gene is possibly TRBD1 (6 bases). V lost 4 bases and J 4 bases, leaving 20 bases between the germline ends. The CDR3 runs to 16 residues. Germline CDR1 reads LNHNV; CDR2 reads YYDKDF (reference sequence).

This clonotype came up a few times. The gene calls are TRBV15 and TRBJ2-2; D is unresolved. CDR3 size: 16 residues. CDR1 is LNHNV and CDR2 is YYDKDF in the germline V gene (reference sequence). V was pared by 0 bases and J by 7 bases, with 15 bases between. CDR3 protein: CATSRDEQSLDGELFF. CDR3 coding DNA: TGTGCCACCAGCAGAGATGAACAGAGCCTAGACGGGGAGCTGTTTTTT.

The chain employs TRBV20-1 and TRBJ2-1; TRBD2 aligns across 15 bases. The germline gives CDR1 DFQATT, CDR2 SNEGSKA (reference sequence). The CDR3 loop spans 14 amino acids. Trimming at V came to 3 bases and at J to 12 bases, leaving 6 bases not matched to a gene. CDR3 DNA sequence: TGCAGTGCTAGCGGACTAGCGGGAGGGCCAGGGCAGTTCTTC. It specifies CSASGLAGGPGQFF.

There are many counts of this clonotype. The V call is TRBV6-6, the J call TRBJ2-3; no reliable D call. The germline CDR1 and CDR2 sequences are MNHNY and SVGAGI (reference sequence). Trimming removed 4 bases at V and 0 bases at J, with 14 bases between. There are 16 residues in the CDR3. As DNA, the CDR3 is TGTGCCAGCAGTTTCGGACGAACCACTAGCACAGATACGCAGTATTTT. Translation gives CASSFGRTTSTDTQYF.

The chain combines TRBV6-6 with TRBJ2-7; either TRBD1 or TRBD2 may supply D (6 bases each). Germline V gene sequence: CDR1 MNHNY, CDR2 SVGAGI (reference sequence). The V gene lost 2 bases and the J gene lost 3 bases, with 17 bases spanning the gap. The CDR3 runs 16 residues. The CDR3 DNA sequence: TGTGCCAGCAGTTACGGTCTAGGGGGGCGGCTCTACGAGCAGTACTTC. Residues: CASSYGLGGRLYEQYF.

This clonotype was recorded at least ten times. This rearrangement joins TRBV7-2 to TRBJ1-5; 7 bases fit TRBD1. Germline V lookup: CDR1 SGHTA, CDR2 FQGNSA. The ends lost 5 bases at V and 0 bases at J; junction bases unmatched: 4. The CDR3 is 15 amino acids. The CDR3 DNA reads TGTGCCAGCAGCGGACAGGCTTATAGCAATCAGCCCCAGCATTTT. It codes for CASSGQAYSNQPQHF.

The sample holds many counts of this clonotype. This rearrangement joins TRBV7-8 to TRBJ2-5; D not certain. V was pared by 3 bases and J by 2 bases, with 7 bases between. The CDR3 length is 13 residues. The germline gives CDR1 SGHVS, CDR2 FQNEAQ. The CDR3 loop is CASSFRRQETQYF. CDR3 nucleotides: TGTGCCAGCAGCTTCCGTCGACAAGAGACCCAGTACTTC.

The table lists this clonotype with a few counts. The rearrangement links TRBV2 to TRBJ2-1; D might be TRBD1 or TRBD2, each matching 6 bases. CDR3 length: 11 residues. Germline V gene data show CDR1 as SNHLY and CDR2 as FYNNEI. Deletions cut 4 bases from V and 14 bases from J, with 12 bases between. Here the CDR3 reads CASSGGGREFF. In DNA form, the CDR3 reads TGTGCCAGCAGTGGAGGGGGGCGCGAGTTCTTC. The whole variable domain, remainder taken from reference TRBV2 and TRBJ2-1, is EPEVTQTPSHQVTQMGQEVILRCVPISNHLYFYWYRQILGQKVEFLVSFYNNEISEKSEIFDDQFSVERPDGSNFTLKIRSTKLEDSAMYFCASSGGGREFFGPGTRLTVL.

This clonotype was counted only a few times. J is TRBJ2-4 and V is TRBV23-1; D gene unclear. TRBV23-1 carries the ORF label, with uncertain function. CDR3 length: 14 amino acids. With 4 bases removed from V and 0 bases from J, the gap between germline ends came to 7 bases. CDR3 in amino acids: CASSLSGAKNIQYF. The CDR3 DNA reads TGCGCCAGCAGTCTCTCGGGAGCCAAAAACATTCAGTACTTC.

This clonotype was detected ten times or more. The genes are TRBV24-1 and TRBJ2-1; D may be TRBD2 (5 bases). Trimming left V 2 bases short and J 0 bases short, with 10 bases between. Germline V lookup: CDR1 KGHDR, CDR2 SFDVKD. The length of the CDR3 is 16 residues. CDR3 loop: CATSDSTRISYNEQFF. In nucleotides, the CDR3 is TGTGCCACCAGTGATTCCACTAGAATCTCCTACAATGAGCAGTTCTTC.

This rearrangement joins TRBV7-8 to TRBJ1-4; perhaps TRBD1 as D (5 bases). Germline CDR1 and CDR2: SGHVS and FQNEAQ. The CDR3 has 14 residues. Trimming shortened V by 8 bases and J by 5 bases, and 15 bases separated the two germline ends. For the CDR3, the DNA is TGTGCCAGCCTAAGACTGGGGACGAATGAAAAACTGTTTTTT. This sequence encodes CASLRLGTNEKLFF.

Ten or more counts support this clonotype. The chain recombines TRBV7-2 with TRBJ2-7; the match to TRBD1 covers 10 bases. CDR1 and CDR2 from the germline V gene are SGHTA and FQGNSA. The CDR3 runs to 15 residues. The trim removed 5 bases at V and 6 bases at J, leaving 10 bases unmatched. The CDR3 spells CASSQTTGGRGEQYF. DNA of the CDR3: TGTGCCAGCAGCCAAACGACAGGGGGCAGGGGCGAGCAGTACTTC.